These 22 T cell receptor beta chains were all obtained from the same sample, sequenced in a study of beta chain features in type 1 diabetes. Reverse transcription of all isolated RNA meant that expressed TCRB transcripts were sequenced. Using immunoSEQ multiplex PCR, the repertoire was profiled, and TCRdb retains in-frame clones only, with some absent. The data show around 280,000 clones, 8% seen once. Material: central memory CD4+ T cells from blood. The receptors stem from a woman aged 18 to 35 in good health.

This clone was seen more than once but under ten times. V and J are TRBV5-1 and TRBJ2-7; no reliable D call. V lost 4 bases and J lost 2, with 10 bases in between. CDR1 is SGHRS and CDR2 is YFSETQ in the germline V gene. This CDR3 is built from 13 residues. The CDR3 region has the DNA TGCGCCAGCAGCCGCTCCTCGACCTACGAGCAGTACTTC. Amino acids: CASSRSSTYEQYF.

This clone was counted only a few times. This chain uses TRBV30 with TRBJ2-7; possible D gene TRBD1, 5 bases. The CDR3 extends over 12 amino acids. V was shortened by 6 bases and J by 6 bases, with 15 bases between the two germline ends. Germline V lookup: CDR1 GTSNPN, CDR2 SVGIG (reference sequence). The CDR3: CACRPVQGEQYF. CDR3 DNA sequence: TGTGCCTGTCGCCCTGTCCAGGGCGAGCAGTACTTC.

This rearrangement joins TRBV4-3 to TRBJ1-1, with D hard to call. The CDR3 runs to 14 residues. Germline CDR1 LGHNA, CDR2 YSLEER. V lost 3 bases, J lost 0 bases, and 8 bases lay in between. The CDR3, as DNA: TGCGCCAGCAGCCACCTATTCATGAACACTGAAGCTTTCTTT. The encoded protein is CASSHLFMNTEAFF.

The chain links TRBV4-3 to TRBJ2-3; TRBD2 aligns across 10 bases. The CDR3 consists of 18 residues. V shed 0 bases, J shed 2 bases, and the junction held 8 bases outside the gene matches. CDR1 is LGHNA and CDR2 is YSLEER in the germline V gene. CDR3 in DNA: TGCGCCAGCAGCCAAGATCGGAGCGGGAGGGGTTCCACAGATACGCAGTATTTT. Protein sequence: CASSQDRSGRGSTDTQYF.

CDR3 amino acids: CASSPRQGDEAFF. The CDR3 DNA sequence: TGTGCCAGCTCACCCCGACAGGGTGATGAAGCTTTCTTT. The V gene is TRBV18, the J gene TRBJ1-1; 7 bases align to TRBD1. CDR1 and CDR2 from the germline V gene are KGHSH and LQKENI. The CDR3 is made up of 13 amino acids. V was clipped by 3 bases and J by 7 bases; unmatched bases: 5.

J is TRBJ2-1 and V is TRBV28; D is undetermined. The CDR3 has 12 residues. The germline V gene has CDR1 MDHEN and CDR2 SYDVKM. Trimming took off 3 bases at V and 7 bases at J, with 7 bases between the two ends. CDR3 nucleotides: TGTGCCAGCAGTTTGACGAAAAATGAGCAGTTCTTC. It codes for CASSLTKNEQFF. Using reference TRBV28 and TRBJ2-1 for the parts outside the CDR3, the full variable domain is DVKVTQSSRYLVKRTGEKVFLECVQDMDHENMFWYRQDPGLGLRLIYFSYDVKMKEKGDIPEGYSVSREKKERFSLILESASTNQTSMYLCASSLTKNEQFFGPGTRLTVL.

J is TRBJ2-7 and V is TRBV6-1; 10 nucleotides line up with TRBD1. Losses at the gene ends were 7 bases for V and 6 bases for J; bases not matched to a gene: 3. This CDR3 has 12 residues. Germline lookup yields CDR1 MNHNS and CDR2 SASEGT. As DNA, the CDR3 is TGTGCCAGCAAGGGGACAGGGGTCGAGCAGTACTTC. Protein product: CASKGTGVEQYF.

DNA of the CDR3: TGTGCCAGCAGCCCGGCGGCCGCCCTTACGAATGAGCAGTTCTTC. Encoded protein: CASSPAAALTNEQFF. This sequence joins TRBV7-3 and TRBJ2-1; D call uncertain. Germline V gives CDR1 SGHTA, CDR2 FQGTGA. This CDR3 is 15 amino acids long. The V end lost 5 bases, the J end lost 7 bases, and 18 bases lay between the germline ends.

V and J are TRBV29-1 and TRBJ2-2, with 7 bases that match TRBD2. Looked up from germline, CDR1 is SQVTM and CDR2 is ANQGSEA. The junction had 4 bases not matched to a gene; V was cut back by 7 bases and J by 5 bases. CDR3 size: 12 residues. The chain's CDR3 is CSGLRETGELFF. The CDR3 DNA reads TGCAGCGGGTTGCGGGAGACCGGGGAGCTGTTTTTT.

This clone has a handful of counts. The rearrangement joins TRBV6-6 to TRBJ1-2, with 7 bases matching TRBD1. The CDR3 loop spans 16 amino acids. CDR1 is MNHNY, CDR2 SVGAGI, per germline (reference sequence). J was trimmed by 4 bases and V by 0 bases; bases with no gene match: 8. Written as DNA, the CDR3 is TGTGCCAGCAGTTACTCGAACGCCGCAGGGGGCTATGGCTACACCTTC. Translation: CASSYSNAAGGYGYTF.

This clone occurred a few times. The V gene is TRBV5-6, the J gene TRBJ2-1, with 8 bases aligning to TRBD1. V was pared by 0 bases and J by 7 bases, with 6 bases of the junction left unmatched. The germline gives CDR1 SGHDT, CDR2 YYEEEE. The CDR3 sequence is 15 residues long. This chain's CDR3 is CASSLVQGAQNEQFF. The CDR3, as DNA: TGTGCCAGCAGCTTGGTGCAGGGGGCCCAAAATGAGCAGTTCTTC.

The genes are TRBV4-2 and TRBJ2-3, with TRBD2 matching 13 bases. The germline CDR1 and CDR2 sequences are LGHNA and YNFKEQ. The V gene end was trimmed by 4 bases and the J gene end by 0 bases; junction bases not matched to a gene: 13. This CDR3 spans 20 amino acids. The CDR3 nucleotides read TGTGCCAGCAGCCCTTGGACTAGCGGGAGAGGGCCGGCTAGCACAGATACGCAGTATTTT. It specifies CASSPWTSGRGPASTDTQYF.

The chain uses TRBV30 and TRBJ2-7; 7 bases are a match to TRBD1. Looked up from germline, CDR1 is GTSNPN and CDR2 is SVGIG (reference sequence). The CDR3 spans 12 residues. Unmatched junction bases numbered 7, after V lost 5 bases and J lost 6 bases. CDR3 region: CAWSDRWGEQYF. CDR3 DNA: TGTGCCTGGTCGGACAGGTGGGGCGAGCAGTACTTC.

This chain connects TRBV5-1 to TRBJ2-7; TRBD1 agrees at 8 bases. CDR3 length equals 14 residues. Germline CDR1 and CDR2: SGHRS and YFSETQ. With V trimmed by 3 bases and J by 7 bases, 9 bases remained unmatched. The CDR3 here is CASSSNPGGGEQYV. The CDR3 bases are TGCGCCAGCAGCTCAAATCCAGGGGGCGGGGAGCAGTACGTC.

The table lists this clone with a few counts. This chain joins TRBV7-8 and TRBJ1-2, with 7 positions matching TRBD1. The CDR3 is made up of 14 amino acids. Germline CDR1 reads SGHVS; CDR2 reads FQNEAQ. V was pared by 7 bases and J by 3 bases, with 8 bases of the junction left unmatched. The CDR3 loop is CASTPGGRDYGYTF. The CDR3 nucleotides read TGTGCCAGCACCCCAGGGGGTCGGGACTATGGCTACACCTTC.

The rearrangement joins TRBV4-3 to TRBJ1-4; D unclear. Trimming removed 1 base from V and 7 bases from J, with 16 bases in between. The CDR3 extends over 16 amino acids. In germline, CDR1 is LGHNA, CDR2 YSLEER. This CDR3 reads CASSQGENRGGEKLFF. CDR3 nucleotide sequence: TGCGCCAGCAGCCAAGGGGAAAACAGAGGTGGTGAAAAACTGTTTTTT.

This sequence joins TRBV5-1 and TRBJ2-1; weak D call: TRBD2 (5 bases). The CDR3 is 11 residues long. V lost 0 bases and J 12 bases, leaving 7 bases between the germline ends. CDR1 and CDR2 from the germline V gene are SGHRS and YFSETQ. The chain's CDR3 is CASSLEEVQFF. CDR3 DNA sequence: TGCGCCAGCAGCTTGGAGGAGGTGCAGTTCTTC.

This clone appeared a few times. At one end, the junction sequence differs from germline, possibly due to a read error. The gene calls are TRBV28 and TRBJ2-7; D is possibly TRBD1 (6 bases). CDR1 is MDHEN, CDR2 SYDVKM, per germline. The CDR3 spans 12 residues. CDR3 region: CASSTMTGLKNF. CDR3 DNA: TGTGCCAGCAGCACGATGACAGGCCTCAAGAACTTC.

This clone was seen more than once but under ten times. V usage is TRBV28 and J usage is TRBJ1-2; D unclear. V lost 6 bases, J lost 4 bases, and 18 bases lay in between. This CDR3 is built from 15 residues. Per germline, CDR1 MDHEN and CDR2 SYDVKM. The CDR3 bases are TGTGCCAGCAGCCAAGGAGGGAAAGCCTCCTATGGCTACACCTTC. It specifies CASSQGGKASYGYTF.

V is TRBV7-9 and J is TRBJ1-2; TRBD1 matches at 9 bases. J was trimmed by 6 bases and V by 4 bases; bases with no gene match: 6. From germline, CDR1 is SEHNR and CDR2 FQNEAQ (reference sequence). The length of the CDR3 is 14 residues. Written as DNA, the CDR3 is TGTGCCAGCAGCTCTGACAGGGGGAGGCATGGCTACACCTTC. Amino acid sequence: CASSSDRGRHGYTF.

This clone was counted a few times. The chain recombines TRBV19 with TRBJ2-2; D unclear. V shed 7 bases and J shed 5 bases, with 14 bases lying between them. Germline lookup yields CDR1 LNHDA and CDR2 SQIVND (reference sequence). This CDR3 spans 14 amino acids. CDR3 DNA: TGTGCCAGTACCCGGGCCATTTGGACCGGGGAGCTGTTTTTT. It translates to CASTRAIWTGELFF.

This clone was found a few times. The chain uses TRBV28 and TRBJ1-4; D is undetermined. The CDR3 extends over 14 amino acids. Germline lookup yields CDR1 MDHEN and CDR2 SYDVKM. V was shortened by 6 bases and J by 0 bases, with 8 bases between the two germline ends. CDR3: CASRLLPTNEKLFF. CDR3 DNA sequence: TGTGCCAGCAGGCTACTGCCAACTAATGAAAAACTGTTTTTT.